The next 8 T cell receptor beta chains were all read from a single sample in a study of control samples from healthy donors and cancer patients (dated by TCRdb to 2020 to 2022). The library was generated by the immunoSEQ multiplex PCR assay. This is the immuneACCESS table as TCRdb keeps it, with only in-frame sequences that have V and J called. A part of the clones is gone; compared with another copy, unresolved V genes explain less than half, and the rest is unexplained. The sample yields 70,000 to 75,000 clones; less than 90% were counted once. Under 4.5% of the sample is held by the ten biggest clonotypes. The sequenced sample consisted of blood. These receptors originate from a woman between 45 and 65 years old in good health.

The gene calls are TRBV9 and TRBJ2-7, with a weak D call TRBD1 (6 bases). Germline-derived CDR1 and CDR2 are SGDLS and YYNGEE. The CDR3 has 14 amino acids. V was shortened by 2 bases and J by 0 bases, with 9 bases between the two germline ends. DNA of the CDR3: TGTGCCAGCAGCGTGGGACATGGCTCCTACGAGCAGTACTTC. Encoded protein: CASSVGHGSYEQYF.

The chain employs TRBV7-3 and TRBJ2-3; unclear D gene. The CDR3 extends over 13 amino acids. Germline values: CDR1 SGHTA, CDR2 FQGTGA. Trimming removed 5 bases from V and 2 bases from J, with 8 bases in between. In DNA form, the CDR3 reads TGTGCCAGCAGCCTCACCTACACAGATACGCAGTATTTT. It translates to CASSLTYTDTQYF.

The V call is TRBV10-3, the J call TRBJ2-1; the match to TRBD2 covers 13 bases. With V trimmed by 5 bases and J by 9 bases, 10 bases remained unmatched. This CDR3 region has 16 residues. Per the germline V gene, CDR1 is ENHRY and CDR2 is SYGVKD. The CDR3 here is CAISWTSGRQAGEQFF. DNA of the CDR3: TGTGCCATCAGTTGGACTAGCGGGAGACAAGCTGGTGAGCAGTTCTTC.

V and J are TRBV15 and TRBJ2-7, with D maybe TRBD2 (6 bases). The germline V and J ends were trimmed by 0 bases and 5 bases, with 11 bases remaining between them. Looked up from germline, CDR1 is LNHNV and CDR2 is YYDKDF (reference sequence). The CDR3 runs 14 residues. CDR3 nucleotide sequence: TGTGCCACCAGCAGAGAGGGGGGATCCGACGAGCAGTACTTC. It is translated as CATSREGGSDEQYF.

This clone showed up just once. V usage is TRBV6-5 and J usage is TRBJ1-2; 7 bases fit TRBD1. Germline-derived CDR1 and CDR2 are MNHEY and SVGAGI. Trimming at V came to 8 bases and at J to 3 bases, leaving 3 bases not matched to a gene. The CDR3 sequence is 12 residues long. Here the CDR3 DNA reads TGTGCCAGCCACGGACAGGACTATGGCTACACCTTC. Its translation is CASHGQDYGYTF.

V is TRBV28 and J is TRBJ1-4; D is ambiguous. The germline V gene has CDR1 MDHEN and CDR2 SYDVKM. The CDR3 is made up of 12 amino acids. Deletions cut 6 bases from V and 8 bases from J, with 10 bases between. The CDR3 nucleotides read TGTGCCAGCAGCAACAAAAGGGAAAAACTGTTTTTT. The encoded protein is CASSNKREKLFF.

The chain's CDR3 is CASTTAGPGELFF. The CDR3 DNA reads TGTGCCAGCACCACCGCAGGTCCCGGGGAGCTGTTTTTT. V is TRBV5-6 and J is TRBJ2-2; D remains ambiguous. The CDR3 has 13 amino acids. Trimming cost V 6 bases and J 6 bases, with 12 bases left between them. Germline V gives CDR1 SGHDT, CDR2 YYEEEE.

This rearrangement joins TRBV5-1 to TRBJ2-5; a weak D match, TRBD1 (5 bases). The CDR3 runs 12 residues. CDR1 is SGHRS, CDR2 YFSETQ, per germline. V was trimmed by 3 bases and J by 5 bases, leaving 8 bases between them. As DNA, the CDR3 is TGCGCCAGCAGCTCTGGGGCGGAGACCCAGTACTTC. Protein: CASSSGAETQYF. Looking up the rest from reference TRBV5-1 and TRBJ2-5 gives the full variable domain: KAGVTQTPRYLIKTRGQQVTLSCSPISGHRSVSWYQQTPGQGLQFLFEYFSETQRNKGNFPGRFSGRQFSNSRSEMNVSTLELGDSALYLCASSSGAETQYFGPGTRLLVL.